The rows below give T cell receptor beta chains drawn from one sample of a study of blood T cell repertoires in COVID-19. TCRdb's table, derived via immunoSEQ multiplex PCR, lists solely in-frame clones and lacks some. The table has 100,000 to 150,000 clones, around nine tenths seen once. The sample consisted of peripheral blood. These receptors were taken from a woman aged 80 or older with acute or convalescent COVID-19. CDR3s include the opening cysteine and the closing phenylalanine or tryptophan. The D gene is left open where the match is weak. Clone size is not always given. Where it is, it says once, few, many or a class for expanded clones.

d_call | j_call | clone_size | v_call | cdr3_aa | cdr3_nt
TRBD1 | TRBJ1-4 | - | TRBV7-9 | CASRPGGQTNEKLFF | TGTGCCAGCAGGCCAGGGGGACAGACTAATGAAAAACTGTTTTTT
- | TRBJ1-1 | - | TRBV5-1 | CASSPPGGGTEAFF | TGCGCCAGCAGCCCGCCGGGGGGAGGCACTGAAGCTTTCTTT
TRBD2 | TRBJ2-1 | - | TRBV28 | CASRETSGGYNEQFF | TGTGCCAGCAGGGAGACTAGCGGGGGCTACAATGAGCAGTTCTTC
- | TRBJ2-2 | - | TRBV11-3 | CASSRSFFTGELFF | TGTGCCAGTAGCCGGTCGTTTTTCACCGGGGAGCTGTTTTTT
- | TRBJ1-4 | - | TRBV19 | CASTPGRGEGEKLFF | TGTGCCAGTACCCCAGGTCGGGGGGAGGGTGAAAAACTGTTTTTT
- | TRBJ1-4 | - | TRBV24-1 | CATSDYSGEKLFF | TGTGCCACCAGTGATTATAGTGGTGAAAAACTGTTTTTT
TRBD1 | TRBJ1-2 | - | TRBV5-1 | CASSPDRAGGYTF | TGCGCCAGCAGTCCCGACAGGGCGGGAGGCTACACCTTC
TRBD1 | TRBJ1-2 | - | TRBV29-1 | CSGQGLYGYTF | TGCAGCGGACAGGGTTTATATGGCTACACCTTC
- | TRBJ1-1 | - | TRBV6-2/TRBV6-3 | CASSDRNTEAFF | TGTGCCAGCAGTGACAGGAACACTGAAGCTTTCTTT
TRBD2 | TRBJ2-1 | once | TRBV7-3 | CASSTGTSGNNEQFF | TGTGCCAGCAGCACAGGGACTAGCGGAAACAATGAGCAGTTCTTC
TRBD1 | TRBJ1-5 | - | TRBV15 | CATSPGQGPQPQHF | TGTGCCACCAGCCCGGGACAGGGCCCACAGCCCCAGCATTTT
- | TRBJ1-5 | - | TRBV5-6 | CASSLGGSHRPQHF | TGTGCCAGCAGCTTGGGGGGCAGTCATCGGCCCCAGCATTTT
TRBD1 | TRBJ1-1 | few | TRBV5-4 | CASSDDRAEYTEAFF | TGTGCCAGCAGCGACGACAGGGCAGAGTACACTGAAGCTTTCTTT
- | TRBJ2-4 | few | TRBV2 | CASSELIQYF | TGTGCCAGCAGTGAACTGATTCAGTACTTC
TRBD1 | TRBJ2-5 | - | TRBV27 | CASSLSGYRGTQYF | TGTGCCAGCAGTTTATCAGGCTACAGGGGGACCCAGTACTTC
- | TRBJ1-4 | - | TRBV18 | CASSQSPRAAGNEKLFF | TGTGCCAGCTCACAATCCCCCCGGGCGGCAGGGAATGAAAAACTGTTTTTT
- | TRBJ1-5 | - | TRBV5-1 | CASSLDPGQPQHF | TGCGCCAGCAGCTTGGATCCGGGTCAGCCCCAGCATTTT
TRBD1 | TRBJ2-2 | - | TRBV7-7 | CASSLWPRDRGPREAGELFF | TGTGCTAGCAGCTTATGGCCCCGGGACAGGGGGCCGAGGGAGGCCGGGGAGCTGTTTTTT
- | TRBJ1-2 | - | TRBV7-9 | CASSLWAVNYGYTF | TGTGCCAGCAGCTTATGGGCAGTTAACTATGGCTACACCTTC
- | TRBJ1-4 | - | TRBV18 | CASSPRTDLREKLFF | TGTGCCAGCTCACCGCGGACAGACCTAAGAGAAAAACTGTTTTTT
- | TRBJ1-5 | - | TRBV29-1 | CSTGSPNQPQHF | TGCAGCACTGGGAGCCCTAATCAGCCCCAGCATTTT
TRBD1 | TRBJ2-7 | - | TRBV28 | CASSLYRDRGEQYF | TGTGCCAGCAGTTTGTACCGGGACAGGGGGGAGCAGTACTTC
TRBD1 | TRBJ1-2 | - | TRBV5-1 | CASSRTGSGYTF | TGCGCCAGCAGCCGGACAGGGTCCGGCTACACCTTC
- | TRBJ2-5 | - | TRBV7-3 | CASSLTSSGETQYF | TGTGCCAGCAGCTTAACCAGTTCAGGAGAGACCCAGTACTTC